This entry describes one TCR beta chain. No antigen is known for it. This specimen comes from a study of T cells after yellow fever vaccination. Trimming left V 8 bases short and J 6 bases short, with 17 bases between. This CDR3 region has 13 residues. CDR1 and CDR2 from the germline V gene are GTSNPN and SVGIG (reference sequence). Overall study results and limits: A small proportion of clonotypes was detected in both the CD4 and CD8 compartments.

Using its own MiXCR run on the 5' RACE reads, TCRdb lists one record per CDR3 protein. The sample consists of 100,000 to 150,000 distinct CDR3 sequences, approximately 9% of them appearing once. The clonotype comes from a man aged 18 to 29 who received the YFV17D yellow fever vaccine. The material sequenced was CD8+ T cells sorted from PBMCs, taken on the day of the yellow fever booster vaccination. The V gene is TRBV30, the J gene TRBJ2-1; D gene ambiguous. For the CDR3, the DNA is TGTGCCCTCAACGATCTAGAAACCAATGAGCAGTTCTTC. The encoded protein is CALNDLETNEQFF.